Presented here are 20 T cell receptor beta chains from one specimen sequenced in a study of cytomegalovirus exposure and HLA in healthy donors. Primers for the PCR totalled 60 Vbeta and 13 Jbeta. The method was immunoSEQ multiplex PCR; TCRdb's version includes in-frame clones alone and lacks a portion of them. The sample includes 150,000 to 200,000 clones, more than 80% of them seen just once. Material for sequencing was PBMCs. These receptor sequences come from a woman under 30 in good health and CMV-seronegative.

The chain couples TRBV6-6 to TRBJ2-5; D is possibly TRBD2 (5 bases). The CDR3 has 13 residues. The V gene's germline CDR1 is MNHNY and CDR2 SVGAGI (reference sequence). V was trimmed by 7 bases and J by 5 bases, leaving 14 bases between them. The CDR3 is CASNEHGVETQYF. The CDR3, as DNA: TGTGCCAGCAACGAGCACGGGGTTGAGACCCAGTACTTC.

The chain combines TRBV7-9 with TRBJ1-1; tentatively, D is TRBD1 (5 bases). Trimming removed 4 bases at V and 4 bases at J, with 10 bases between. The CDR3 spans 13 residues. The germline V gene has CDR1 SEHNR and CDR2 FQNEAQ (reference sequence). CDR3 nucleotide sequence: TGTGCCAGCAGCTGGGGCTGGGGCACTGAAGCTTTCTTT. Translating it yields CASSWGWGTEAFF.

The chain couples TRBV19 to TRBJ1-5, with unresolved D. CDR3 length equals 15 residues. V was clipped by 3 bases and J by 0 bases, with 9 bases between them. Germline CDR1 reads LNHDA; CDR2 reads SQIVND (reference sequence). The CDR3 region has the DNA TGTGCCAGTAGTATCCCAACCTATAGCAATCAGCCCCAGCATTTT. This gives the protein CASSIPTYSNQPQHF.

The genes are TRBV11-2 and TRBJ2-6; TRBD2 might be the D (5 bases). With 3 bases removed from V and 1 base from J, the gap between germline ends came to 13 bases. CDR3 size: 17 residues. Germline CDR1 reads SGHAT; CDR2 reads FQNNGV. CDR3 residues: CASSFGMGRSGANVLTF. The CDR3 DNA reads TGTGCCAGCAGCTTCGGGATGGGCCGGTCTGGGGCCAACGTCCTGACTTTC.

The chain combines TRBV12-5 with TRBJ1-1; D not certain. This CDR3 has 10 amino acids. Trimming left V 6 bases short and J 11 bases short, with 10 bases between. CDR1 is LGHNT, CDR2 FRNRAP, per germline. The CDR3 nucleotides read TGTGCTAGTGGCCGTTCCTTGGCTTTCTTT. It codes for CASGRSLAFF.

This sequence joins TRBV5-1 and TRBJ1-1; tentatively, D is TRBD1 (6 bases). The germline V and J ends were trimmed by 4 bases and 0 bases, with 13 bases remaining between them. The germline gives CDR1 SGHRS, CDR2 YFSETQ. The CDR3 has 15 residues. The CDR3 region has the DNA TGCGCCAGCAGCGGGGGGGGCGACTTGAACACTGAAGCTTTCTTT. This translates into CASSGGGDLNTEAFF.

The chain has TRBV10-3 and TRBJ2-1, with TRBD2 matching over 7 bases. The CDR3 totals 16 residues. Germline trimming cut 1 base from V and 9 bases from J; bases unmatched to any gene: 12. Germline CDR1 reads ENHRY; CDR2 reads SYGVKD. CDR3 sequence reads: CAISEFEEVGGGEQFF. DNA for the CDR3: TGTGCCATCAGTGAGTTCGAAGAAGTGGGGGGGGGTGAGCAGTTCTTC.

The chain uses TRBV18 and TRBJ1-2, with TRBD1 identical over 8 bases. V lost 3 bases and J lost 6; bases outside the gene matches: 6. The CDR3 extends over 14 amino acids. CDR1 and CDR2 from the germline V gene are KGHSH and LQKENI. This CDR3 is CASSPTQGADGYTF. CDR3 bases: TGTGCCAGCTCACCGACGCAGGGGGCAGATGGCTACACCTTC.

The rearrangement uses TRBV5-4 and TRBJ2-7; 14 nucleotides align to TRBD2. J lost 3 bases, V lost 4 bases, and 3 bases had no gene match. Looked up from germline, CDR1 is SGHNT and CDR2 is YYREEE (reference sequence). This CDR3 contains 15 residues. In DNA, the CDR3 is TGTGCCAGCAGCCGAGGGACTAGCGGGGGCTACGAGCAGTACTTC. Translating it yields CASSRGTSGGYEQYF.

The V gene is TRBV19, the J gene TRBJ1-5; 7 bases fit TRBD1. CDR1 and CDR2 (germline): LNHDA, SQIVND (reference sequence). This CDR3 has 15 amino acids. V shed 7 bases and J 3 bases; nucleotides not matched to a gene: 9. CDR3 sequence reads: CASTHGQAINQPQHF. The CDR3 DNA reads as TGTGCCAGTACCCATGGACAGGCTATCAATCAGCCCCAGCATTTT.

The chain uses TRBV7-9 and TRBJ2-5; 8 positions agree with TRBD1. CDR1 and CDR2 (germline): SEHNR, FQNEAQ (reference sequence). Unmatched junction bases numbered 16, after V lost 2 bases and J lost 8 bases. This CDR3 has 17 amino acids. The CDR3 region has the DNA TGTGCCAGCAGCTTAAAACAGGGACAGGTGCGCCAGTCAACCCAGTACTTC. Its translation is CASSLKQGQVRQSTQYF.

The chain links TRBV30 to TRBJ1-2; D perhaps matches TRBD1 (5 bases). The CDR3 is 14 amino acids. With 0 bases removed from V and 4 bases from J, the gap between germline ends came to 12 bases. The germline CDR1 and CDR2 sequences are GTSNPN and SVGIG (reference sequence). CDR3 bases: TGTGCCTGGAGTGTGTGGGGCGTGGGCTATGGCTACACCTTC. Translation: CAWSVWGVGYGYTF.

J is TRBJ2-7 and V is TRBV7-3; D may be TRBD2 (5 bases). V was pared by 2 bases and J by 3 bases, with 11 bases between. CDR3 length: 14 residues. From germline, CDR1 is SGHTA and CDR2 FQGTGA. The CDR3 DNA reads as TGTGCCAGCAGCTTAGATCGCGAGGGCTACGAGCAGTACTTC. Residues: CASSLDREGYEQYF.

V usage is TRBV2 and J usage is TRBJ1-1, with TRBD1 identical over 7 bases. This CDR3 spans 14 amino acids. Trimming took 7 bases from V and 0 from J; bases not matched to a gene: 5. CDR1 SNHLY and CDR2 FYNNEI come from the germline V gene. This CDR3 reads CASKGQNMNTEAFF. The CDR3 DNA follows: TGTGCCAGCAAGGGACAGAACATGAACACTGAAGCTTTCTTT.

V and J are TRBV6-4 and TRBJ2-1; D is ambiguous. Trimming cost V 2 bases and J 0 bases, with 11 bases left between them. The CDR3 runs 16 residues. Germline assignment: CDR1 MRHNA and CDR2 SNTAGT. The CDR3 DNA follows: TGTGCCAGCAGTGACACGGTGGCTAGCTCCTACAATGAGCAGTTCTTC. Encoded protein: CASSDTVASSYNEQFF.

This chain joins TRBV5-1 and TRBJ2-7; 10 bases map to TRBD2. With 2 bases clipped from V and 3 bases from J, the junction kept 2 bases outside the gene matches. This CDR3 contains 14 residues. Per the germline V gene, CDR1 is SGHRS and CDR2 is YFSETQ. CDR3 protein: CASSFGTSDYEQYF. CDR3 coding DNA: TGCGCCAGCAGCTTCGGGACTAGCGACTACGAGCAGTACTTC. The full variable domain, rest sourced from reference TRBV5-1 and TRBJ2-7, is KAGVTQTPRYLIKTRGQQVTLSCSPISGHRSVSWYQQTPGQGLQFLFEYFSETQRNKGNFPGRFSGRQFSNSRSEMNVSTLELGDSALYLCASSFGTSDYEQYFGPGTRLTVT.

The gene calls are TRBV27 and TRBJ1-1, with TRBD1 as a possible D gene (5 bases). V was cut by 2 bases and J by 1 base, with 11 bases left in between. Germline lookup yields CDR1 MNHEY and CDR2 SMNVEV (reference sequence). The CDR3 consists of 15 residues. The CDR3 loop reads CASSLGSGWNTEAFF. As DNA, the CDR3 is TGTGCCAGCAGTTTAGGATCAGGGTGGAACACTGAAGCTTTCTTT.

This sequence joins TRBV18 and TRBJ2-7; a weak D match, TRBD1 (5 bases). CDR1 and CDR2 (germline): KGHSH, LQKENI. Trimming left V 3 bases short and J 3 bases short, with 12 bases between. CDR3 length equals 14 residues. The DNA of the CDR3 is TGTGCCAGCTCACCTTCCGCAGGGATCTACGAGCAGTACTTC. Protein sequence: CASSPSAGIYEQYF.

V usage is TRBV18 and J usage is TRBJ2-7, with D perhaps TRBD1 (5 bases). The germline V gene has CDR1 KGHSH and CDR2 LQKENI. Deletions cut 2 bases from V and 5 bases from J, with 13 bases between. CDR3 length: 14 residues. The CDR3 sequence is CASSPGQGPDEQYF. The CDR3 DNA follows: TGTGCCAGCTCACCAGGGCAGGGTCCGGACGAGCAGTACTTC.

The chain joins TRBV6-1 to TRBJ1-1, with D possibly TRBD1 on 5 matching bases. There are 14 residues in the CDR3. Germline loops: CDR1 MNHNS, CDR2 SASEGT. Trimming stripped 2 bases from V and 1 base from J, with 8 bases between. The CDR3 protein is CASSELDRNTEAFF. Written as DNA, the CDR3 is TGTGCCAGCAGTGAACTTGACAGGAACACTGAAGCTTTCTTT.